This T cell receptor beta chain was observed in a study of CD8+ T cells in alopecia areata. The study's findings and limits: Normal-skin resident alphabeta T cells also appear among scalp sample sequences.

Treatment in this sample: oral pan-JAK inhibitor, 5-10 mg twice daily. This CDR3 comprises 8 residues. The V and J ends lost 3 bases and 10 bases respectively, with 2 bases between them. Germline V lookup: CDR1 DFQATT, CDR2 SNEGSKA (reference sequence). About this clone: Its antigen is not known.

Extracted from the samples, RNA was reverse transcribed into cDNA to serve as the sequencing template. The method was immunoSEQ multiplex PCR; TCRdb's version includes in-frame clones alone and lacks a portion of them. The table lists 190,000 or so clones, about 60% of them singletons. This TCR derives from a human donor with alopecia areata. The rearrangement links TRBV20-1 to TRBJ2-3, with D uncertain. The material was CD8+ T cells sorted from blood, obtained at week 24, from a patient treated with tofacitinib. The chain's CDR3 is CSASSQYF. Written as DNA, the CDR3 is TGCAGTGCTAGTTCGCAGTATTTT.